One and the same sample provided the 11 T cell receptor beta chains below, sequenced in a study of T cells in Graves' hyperthyroidism and ophthalmopathy. What was amplified from RNA transcripts were TCR beta CDR3 regions. The TCR CDR3 first-round RT-PCR relied on the HTBI primer set. MiXCR was run by TCRdb on the multiplex PCR reads, yielding one entry per CDR3 protein. The top ten clones hold 15% to 20% of a sample with some 500,000 distinct CDR3 sequences, approximately 15% of them seen once. Sequenced sample: blood. These receptors were obtained from a young woman with Graves' hyperthyroidism.

This clonotype was counted ten times or more. The chain links TRBV20-1 to TRBJ1-4; 10 positions agree with TRBD1. With V trimmed by 0 bases and J by 7 bases, 11 bases remained unmatched. Germline CDR1 is DFQATT and CDR2 is SNEGSKA (reference sequence). CDR3 length equals 17 residues. The CDR3 DNA reads TGCAGTGCTAGAGATCAGTTGACGGGACAGGGGATTGAAAAACTGTTTTTT. It yields the protein CSARDQLTGQGIEKLFF.

As for this clonotype: This sequence may be a read error, since a much larger clone differs from it by one base. V usage is TRBV10-1 and J usage is TRBJ2-7; 7 positions agree with TRBD2. There are 14 residues in the CDR3. Germline CDR1 WNHNN, CDR2 SYGVQD (reference sequence). J lost 5 bases, V lost 5 bases, and 9 bases had no gene match. The CDR3 DNA reads TGCGCCAGCAGTTCCGAAGGGACTAACGACGAGCAGTACTTC. Amino acid sequence: CASSSEGTNDEQYF.

The chain carries TRBV20-1 and TRBJ2-3; 7 nucleotides line up with TRBD2. CDR3 length: 13 residues. With V trimmed by 7 bases and J by 0 bases, 4 bases remained unmatched. Germline lookup yields CDR1 DFQATT and CDR2 SNEGSKA (reference sequence). The CDR3 protein is CSVAGSSTDTQYF. In DNA form, the CDR3 reads TGCAGTGTAGCGGGTTCTAGCACAGATACGCAGTATTTT.

This clonotype has a count of ten or more. V gene TRBV11-1 combines with J gene TRBJ1-2, with D maybe TRBD1 (5 bases). Germline CDR1 is SGHAT and CDR2 is FQDESV (reference sequence). With 5 bases removed from V and 6 bases from J, the gap between germline ends came to 13 bases. The CDR3 extends over 13 amino acids. The CDR3 reads CASSLGVLDGYTF. DNA of the CDR3: TGTGCCAGCAGCCTAGGGGTTTTGGATGGCTACACCTTC.

This clonotype was detected many times. CDR3 in amino acids: CASGTSGIPLSTDTQYF. The CDR3 DNA sequence: TGTGCCAGCGGTACTAGCGGAATCCCCCTTAGCACAGATACGCAGTATTTT. The rearrangement links TRBV7-9 to TRBJ2-3; TRBD2 agrees at 8 bases. The CDR3 loop spans 17 amino acids. Germline loops: CDR1 SEHNR, CDR2 FQNEAQ (reference sequence). V lost 8 bases and J lost 0; bases outside the gene matches: 13.

This clonotype occurred many times. A junction end diverges from the germline sequence, so it may reflect a read error. The V and J genes are TRBV3-1 and TRBJ1-2, with D possibly matching TRBD1 (6 bases). Germline values: CDR1 LGHDT, CDR2 YNNKEL (reference sequence). There are 16 residues in the CDR3. CDR3 sequence (DNA): TGTGCCAGCACCCAAGATCTATCAGGGGCCCCCTATGGCTACACCTTC. It yields the protein CASTQDLSGAPYGYTF. The variable domain in full, with the rest retrieved from reference TRBV3-1 and TRBJ1-2, is DTAVSQTPKYLVTQMGNDKSIKCEQNLGHDTMYWYKQDSKKFLKIMFSYNNKELIINETVPNRFSPKSPDKAHLNLHINSLELGDSAVYFCASTQDLSGAPYGYTFGSGTRLTVV.

This clonotype was detected ten times or more. The chain has TRBV12-3 or TRBV12-4 and TRBJ1-5; no firm D call. Trimming removed 6 bases from V and 5 bases from J, with 11 bases in between. The CDR3 runs to 13 residues. The chain's CDR3 is CASSPDTYQPQHF. The CDR3 DNA is TGTGCCAGCAGCCCAGACACCTATCAGCCCCAGCATTTT.

This clonotype was counted at least ten times. Written as DNA, the CDR3 is TGTGCCAGCAGCTTTACCGGGACTAGCGGCGGGAGCACAGATACGCAGTATTTT. Its protein is CASSFTGTSGGSTDTQYF. The rearrangement joins TRBV11-2 to TRBJ2-3; 11 nucleotides agree with TRBD2. Trimming at V came to 3 bases and at J to 0 bases, leaving 8 bases not matched to a gene. Germline values: CDR1 SGHAT, CDR2 FQNNGV. The CDR3 is 18 residues long.

This clonotype was detected ten times or more. J is TRBJ1-6 and V is TRBV12-3 or TRBV12-4; D remains unclear. The CDR3 totals 13 residues. Trimming removed 0 bases at V and 11 bases at J, with 8 bases between. Here the CDR3 reads CASSLARLTPLHF. Written as DNA, the CDR3 is TGTGCCAGCAGTTTAGCGCGCCTCACACCCCTCCACTTT.

This sequence joins TRBV13 and TRBJ2-1; D unclear. The end of the DNA aligns better with TRBJ2-7, so the J call may be wrong. The CDR3 is 13 amino acids. Germline V gives CDR1 PRHDT, CDR2 FYEKMQ (reference sequence). The CDR3 sequence: CASSLGRSNEQYF. The CDR3 DNA is TGTGCCAGCAGCTTAGGACGGTCCAATGAGCAGTACTTC.

This clonotype was detected a few times. This rearrangement joins TRBV28 to TRBJ2-1; 7 bases fit TRBD1. Germline values: CDR1 MDHEN, CDR2 SYDVKM. The CDR3 totals 15 residues. V gave up 3 bases and J gave up 5 bases; unmatched junction bases: 7. CDR3 residues: CASSFFRDSHNEQFF. CDR3 nucleotide sequence: TGTGCCAGCAGTTTCTTCCGGGACAGCCACAATGAGCAGTTCTTC. Full variable domain (missing parts from reference TRBV28 and TRBJ2-1): DVKVTQSSRYLVKRTGEKVFLECVQDMDHENMFWYRQDPGLGLRLIYFSYDVKMKEKGDIPEGYSVSREKKERFSLILESASTNQTSMYLCASSFFRDSHNEQFFGPGTRLTVL.